This T cell receptor (beta chain) was captured in a study of blood T cell repertoires in COVID-19 (dated by TCRdb to the early 2020s). Concerning the study at large: The collaborator samples originated in the United States, Italy and Spain and spanned the acute and convalescent phases of COVID-19. Nearly every sample came with metadata listing a de-identified subject ID, COVID-19 status, age in years and sex. The repertoires were released in a freely available public database intended as a resource for research on the immune response to SARS-CoV-2. Where HLA class I and class II types were available, the types were taken from metadata supplied by the sample provider, not from assay-based typing. Subjects who had been exposed to COVID-19, were actively infected with it, or had recovered from it provided the deeply sampled blood TCRbeta repertoires that made up the dataset. The prospective study material was composed of cDNA or gDNA derived from T cells, B-cell-depleted T cells, or PBMCs. The samples were drawn from the first 160 participants of the ongoing ImmuneRACE study and from some 1,300 subjects provided by 6 global collaborators.

In Seattle, one collaborating source enrolled patients while the infection was active and tracked those patients longitudinally over the course of disease. Whole blood was collected in K2EDTA tubes by collaborating institutions according to the institutions' own protocols. For TCRbeta analysis, collaborators shipped samples in one of three forms: frozen whole blood, isolated PBMCs, or DNA extracted from either of those sample types. TCRbeta CDR3 regions were amplified from genomic DNA by means of the immunoSEQ Assay, a bias-controlled multiplex PCR. Processing in the source paper ran as follows. The number of nucleated cells in each sample was estimated from the amplification of reference gene primers within the assay. Sequence reads were collapsed and filtered to measure the absolute abundance of every unique TCRbeta CDR3 rearrangement. For each sample, productive Simpson clonality was calculated by taking the square root of Simpson's diversity index across productive rearrangements. TCRdb provides this immuneACCESS table in a form limited to in-frame rearrangements. Some clones are lacking; in checked studies, under half of them reflect an unresolved V gene, and why the rest are absent is not known. The DNA gave D and trimming, while V, J and clone size come from that table. In all, the sample holds around 210,000 clones, and approximately 85% of those were seen once. 4.5% to 5.5% of the sample rests with the top ten.

The cysteine opens and the phenylalanine closes a CDR3 of 16 amino acids. The CDR3 DNA has 48 bases and is translated from base 1. The V end loses 0 bases and the J end loses 3 bases, and a stretch of 12 bases separates them. From the germline V gene, CDR1 is KGHDR and CDR2 is SFDVKD. This clone came up once. Its recognized antigen is unknown. Base qualities are missing; no much larger clone stands one base away. The research as a whole found: How much clinical and demographic metadata was included differed by source and by participant, and the metadata was provided uncurated.

The sample comprised peripheral blood. The receptor was derived from a man in his forties or fifties with COVID-19, enrolled during active disease. The chain links TRBV24-1 with TRBJ2-3, with a weak D call of TRBD1 (6 bases match). The sequenced DNA: TGTGCCACCAGTGATTTGAACAGGGACGGGACAGATACGCAGTATTTT. It specifies CATSDLNRDGTDTQYF.